The rows below give T cell receptor beta chains drawn from one sample of a study of T cells in Graves' hyperthyroidism and ophthalmopathy. In TCRdb, the multiplex PCR reads were re-called with MiXCR into one record per CDR3 protein. The sample records about half a million distinct CDR3 sequences, about 24% being singletons. Input material: blood. Receptors were obtained from a woman in her 30s with Graves' ophthalmopathy. Both conserved end residues are part of each CDR3. Fields, in order: clone size, J gene, D gene, V gene, CDR3 protein, CDR3 DNA. D genes are given only for firm matches. Expanded clones are given a class, and other clones once, few, many or no size at all.

>many|TRBJ1-1|.|TRBV6-1
CASSALQAGGNTEAFF
TGTGCCAGCAGTGCATTACAGGCTGGTGGGAACACTGAAGCTTTCTTT
>.|TRBJ2-7|TRBD2|TRBV12-3/TRBV12-4
CASSLAISGRTEQYF
TGTGCCAGCAGTTTAGCGATTAGCGGGAGAACCGAGCAGTACTTC
>.|TRBJ2-2|.|TRBV12-3/TRBV12-4
CASSIPGFVTGELFF
TGTGCCAGCAGTATCCCGGGCTTCGTCACCGGGGAGCTGTTTTTT
>.|TRBJ2-5|TRBD1|TRBV7-9
CASSDRVSQETKYF
TGTGCCAGCAGCGACAGGGTCTCCCAAGAGACCAAGTACTTC
>many|TRBJ2-2|.|TRBV3-1
CASSQEVQTWREAGELFF
TGTGCCAGCAGCCAAGAGGTTCAGACTTGGCGTGAGGCCGGGGAGCTGTTTTTT
>many|TRBJ1-1|.|TRBV6-2/TRBV6-3
CASRSGGTPTQNTEAFF
TGTGCCAGCAGATCCGGGGGGACCCCTACACAGAACACTGAAGCTTTCTTT
>many|TRBJ1-1|.|TRBV7-3
CASRANVGANTEAFF
TGTGCCAGCAGGGCAAATGTGGGGGCGAACACTGAAGCTTTCTTT
>many|TRBJ1-1|TRBD1|TRBV20-1
CSARTGGMNTEAFF
TGCAGTGCTAGGACAGGGGGAATGAACACTGAAGCTTTCTTT
>few|TRBJ1-3|.|TRBV6-1
CASRIGGTGNTIYF
TGTGCCAGCAGAATCGGGGGGACTGGAAACACCATATATTTT
>.|TRBJ2-7|.|TRBV5-1
CASRLLGQGIYEQYF
TGCGCCAGCAGACTCCTTGGCCAGGGGATCTACGAGCAGTACTTC
>many|TRBJ2-5|.|TRBV20-1
CSARSSTDLGTQYF
TGCAGTGCTAGATCCTCCACGGACCTCGGGACCCAGTACTTC
>many|TRBJ1-1|.|TRBV6-5
CASSFSTAMNTEAFF
TGTGCCAGCAGTTTTTCGACAGCGATGAACACTGAAGCTTTCTTT
>.|TRBJ1-1|.|TRBV5-6
CASSLGFGGLNTEAFF
TGTGCCAGCAGCTTGGGTTTTGGCGGATTGAACACTGAAGCTTTCTTT
>many|TRBJ1-1|.|TRBV7-9
CASSLAVWGTEAFF
TGTGCCAGCAGCTTAGCTGTTTGGGGCACTGAAGCTTTCTTT
>.|TRBJ1-2|.|TRBV12-3/TRBV12-4
CASSSIRGYGYTF
TGCGCCAGCAGTTCCATTCGGGGCTATGGCTACACCTTC
>many|TRBJ1-2|.|TRBV20-1
CSARDPVGVRTHGYTF
TGCAGTGCTAGAGACCCCGTAGGGGTACGTACACATGGCTACACCTTC
>many|TRBJ1-1|.|TRBV6-2/TRBV6-3
CASSFFSRQSEAFF
TGTGCCAGCAGCTTTTTCTCCCGACAGTCTGAAGCTTTCTTT
>.|TRBJ2-2|TRBD1|TRBV7-4
CASSSGRQGRTGELFF
TGTGCCAGCAGCTCAGGGAGACAGGGGAGAACCGGGGAGCTGTTTTTT
>.|TRBJ1-6|.|TRBV11-2
CASSLDPGRNSPLHF
TGTGCCAGCAGCTTAGATCCGGGCAGAAATTCACCCCTCCACTTT
>many|TRBJ1-2|.|TRBV7-9
CASSLGEGARYGYTF
TGTGCCAGCAGCTTAGGTGAAGGGGCCCGCTATGGCTACACCTTC
>.|TRBJ2-5|.|TRBV3-1
CASSQDLSSLLNQETQYF
TGTGCCAGCAGCCAAGATCTCAGTTCGCTTTTAAACCAAGAGACCCAGTACTTC
>.|TRBJ2-7|.|TRBV15
CATSRDVTRTVPYEQYF
TGTGCCACCAGCAGAGATGTCACACGGACCGTTCCCTACGAGCAGTACTTC
>many|TRBJ1-2|.|TRBV20-1
CSAISESDYGYTF
TGCAGTGCTATCTCAGAGAGCGACTATGGCTACACCTTC
>few|TRBJ2-7|TRBD2|TRBV25-1
CASSRGGGYEQYF
TGTGCCAGCAGTCGGGGGGGCGGCTACGAGCAGTACTTC
>many|TRBJ2-2|TRBD2|TRBV19
CASRIWRGGSGELFF
TGTGCCAGTAGGATCTGGCGGGGGGGCTCCGGGGAGCTGTTTTTT
>many|TRBJ2-7|TRBD2|TRBV5-1
CASSHTRAGGRYEQYF
TGCGCCAGCAGCCACACACGAGCGGGGGGCAGGTACGAGCAGTACTTC
>few|TRBJ1-2|TRBD1|TRBV6-2/TRBV6-3
CASRSSDRVHNYGYTF
TGTGCCAGCAGATCCTCCGACAGGGTGCACAACTATGGCTACACCTTC
>many|TRBJ1-5|TRBD1|TRBV28
CASSPLGTGAFSLGKPQHF
TGTGCCAGCAGTCCCCTCGGGACAGGCGCCTTTAGTTTGGGAAAGCCCCAGCATTTT
>.|TRBJ1-2|.|TRBV6-2/TRBV6-3
CASSAFEGYTF
TGTGCCAGCAGTGCGTTCGAAGGCTACACCTTC
>many|TRBJ2-2|TRBD2|TRBV5-1
CASSWGASGISTGELFF
TGCGCCAGCAGCTGGGGGGCTAGCGGGATATCCACCGGGGAGCTGTTTTTT